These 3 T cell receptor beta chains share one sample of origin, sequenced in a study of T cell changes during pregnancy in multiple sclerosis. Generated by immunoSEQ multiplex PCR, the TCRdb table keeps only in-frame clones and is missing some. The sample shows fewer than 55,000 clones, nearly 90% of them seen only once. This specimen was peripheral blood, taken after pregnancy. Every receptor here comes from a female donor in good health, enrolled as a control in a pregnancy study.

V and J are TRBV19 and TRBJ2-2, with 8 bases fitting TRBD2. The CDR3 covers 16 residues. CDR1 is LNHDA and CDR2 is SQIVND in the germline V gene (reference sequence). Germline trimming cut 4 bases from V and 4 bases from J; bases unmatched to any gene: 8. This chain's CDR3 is CASSNPRAGGTGELFF. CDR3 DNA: TGTGCCAGTAGTAACCCTCGTGCGGGGGGCACCGGGGAGCTGTTTTTT.

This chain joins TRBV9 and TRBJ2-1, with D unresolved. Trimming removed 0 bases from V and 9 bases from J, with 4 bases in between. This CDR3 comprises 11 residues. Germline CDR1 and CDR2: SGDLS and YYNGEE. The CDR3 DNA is TGTGCCAGCAGCGTAGGCAGTGAGCAGTTCTTC. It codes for CASSVGSEQFF.

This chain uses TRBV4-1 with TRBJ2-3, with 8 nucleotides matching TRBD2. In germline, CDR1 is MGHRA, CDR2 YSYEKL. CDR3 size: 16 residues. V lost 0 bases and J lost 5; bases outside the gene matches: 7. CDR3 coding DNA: TGCGCCAGCAGCCAAGAGTGGACGGGAGGGAAAGATACGCAGTATTTT. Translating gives CASSQEWTGGKDTQYF.